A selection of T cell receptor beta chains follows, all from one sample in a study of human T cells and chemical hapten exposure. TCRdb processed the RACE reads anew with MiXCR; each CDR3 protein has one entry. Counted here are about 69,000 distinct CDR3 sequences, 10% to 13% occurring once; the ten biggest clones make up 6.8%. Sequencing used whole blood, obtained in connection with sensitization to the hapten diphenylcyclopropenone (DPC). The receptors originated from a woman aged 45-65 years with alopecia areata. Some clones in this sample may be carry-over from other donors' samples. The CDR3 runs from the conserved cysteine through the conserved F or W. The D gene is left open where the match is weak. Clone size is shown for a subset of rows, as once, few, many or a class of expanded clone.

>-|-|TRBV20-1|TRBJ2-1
CSARSGYNEQFF
TGCAGTGCTAGGAGCGGCTACAATGAGCAGTTCTTC
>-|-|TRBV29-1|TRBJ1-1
CSVEQDKNTEAFF
TGCAGCGTTGAACAGGACAAGAACACTGAAGCTTTCTTT
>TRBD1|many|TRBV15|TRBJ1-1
CATSSDRVNTEAFF
TGTGCCACCAGCAGCGACAGGGTGAACACTGAAGCTTTCTTT
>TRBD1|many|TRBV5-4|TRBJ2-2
CASSFTGGSGELFF
TGTGCCAGCAGCTTTACAGGGGGGTCCGGGGAGCTGTTTTTT
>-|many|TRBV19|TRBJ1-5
CASSIRQESNQPQHF
TGTGCCAGTAGTATACGCCAGGAGAGCAATCAGCCCCAGCATTTT
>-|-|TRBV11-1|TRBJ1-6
CASSLLGQDNSPLHF
TGTGCCAGCAGCCTTCTGGGGCAGGATAATTCACCCCTCCACTTT
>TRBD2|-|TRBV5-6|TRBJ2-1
CASSFLVLAGSNEQFF
TGTGCCAGCAGCTTTCTGGTACTAGCGGGTTCCAATGAGCAGTTCTTC
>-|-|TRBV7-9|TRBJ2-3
CATQESVTDTQYF
TGTGCCACGCAGGAGTCGGTCACAGATACGCAGTATTTT
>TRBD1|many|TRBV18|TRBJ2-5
CASSPRQGEETQYF
TGTGCCAGCTCACCACGACAGGGAGAAGAGACCCAGTACTTC
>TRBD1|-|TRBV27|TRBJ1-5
CASRQGGSNQPQHF
TGTGCCAGCCGACAGGGCGGCAGCAATCAGCCCCAGCATTTT
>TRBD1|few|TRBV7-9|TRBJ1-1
CASSPEGATEAFF
TGTGCCAGCAGCCCCGAGGGGGCGACTGAAGCTTTCTTT
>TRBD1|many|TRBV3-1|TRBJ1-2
CASSQEDRGKGGYTF
TGTGCCAGCAGCCAAGAGGACAGGGGGAAAGGAGGCTACACCTTC
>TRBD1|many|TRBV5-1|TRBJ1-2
CASSPDRGNYGYTF
TGCGCCAGCAGCCCGGACAGGGGTAACTATGGCTACACCTTC
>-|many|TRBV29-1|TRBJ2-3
CSVAILLPSTDTQYF
TGCAGCGTTGCGATCCTCCTCCCGAGCACAGATACGCAGTATTTT
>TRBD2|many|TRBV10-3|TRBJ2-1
CAISESSGRINEQFF
TGTGCCATCAGTGAGTCCAGCGGGAGGATCAATGAGCAGTTCTTC
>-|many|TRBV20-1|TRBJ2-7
CSASNSGRRLYEQYF
TGCAGTGCTAGTAATTCGGGACGGAGGCTCTACGAGCAGTACTTC
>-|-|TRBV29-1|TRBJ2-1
CSARPDHNEQFF
TGCAGCGCGCGACCAGACCACAATGAGCAGTTCTTC
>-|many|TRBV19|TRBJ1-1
CASSKFRRVYDTEAFF
TGTGCCAGTAGTAAATTCCGCAGGGTATATGACACTGAAGCTTTCTTT
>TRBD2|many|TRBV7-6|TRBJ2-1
CASSLAGTSGIVEQFF
TGTGCCAGCAGCTTAGCCGGGACTAGCGGGATTGTTGAGCAGTTCTTC
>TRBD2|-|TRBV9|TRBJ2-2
CASSVASGTGELFF
TGTGCCAGCAGCGTAGCTAGCGGTACCGGGGAGCTGTTTTTT
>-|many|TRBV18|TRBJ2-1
CASSHSQSDHNEQFF
TGTGCCAGCTCACACTCACAGTCCGACCACAATGAGCAGTTCTTC
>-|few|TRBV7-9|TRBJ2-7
CASSTTGSSYEQYF
TGTGCCAGCAGCACCACAGGGAGCTCCTACGAGCAGTACTTC
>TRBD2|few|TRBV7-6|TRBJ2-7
CASSPIGGGRYEQYF
TGTGCCAGCAGCCCGATTGGGGGCGGGAGGTACGAGCAGTACTTC
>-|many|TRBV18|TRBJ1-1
CASSDTNTEAFF
TGTGCCAGCTCGGACACGAACACTGAAGCTTTCTTT
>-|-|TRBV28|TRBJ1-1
CASSLLGAGSTEAFF
TGTGCCAGCAGTTTACTGGGGGCGGGGAGCACTGAAGCTTTCTTT
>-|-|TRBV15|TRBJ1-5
CATSRAGFGQPQHF
TGTGCCACCAGCAGAGCCGGCTTTGGTCAGCCCCAGCATTTT
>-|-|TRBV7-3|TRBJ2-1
CASSSAASSYNEQFF
TGTGCCAGCAGCTCTGCAGCCAGCTCCTACAATGAGCAGTTCTTC
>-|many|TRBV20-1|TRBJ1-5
CSARGSNQPQHF
TGCAGTGCTAGAGGCAGCAATCAGCCCCAGCATTTT
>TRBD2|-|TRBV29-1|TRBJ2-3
CSAGTSVTDSQYF
TGCAGCGCCGGGACTAGCGTAACAGATTCGCAGTATTTT
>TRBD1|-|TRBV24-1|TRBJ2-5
CATSDSSGQGKETQYF
TGTGCCACCAGTGATTCGAGTGGACAGGGCAAAGAGACCCAGTACTTC
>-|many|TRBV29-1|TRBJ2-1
CSVDARDWSNEQFF
TGCAGCGTTGACGCGAGGGATTGGAGCAATGAGCAGTTCTTC
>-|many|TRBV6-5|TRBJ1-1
CASSYLGRGTEAFF
TGTGCCAGCAGTTACCTGGGCAGGGGCACTGAAGCTTTCTTT
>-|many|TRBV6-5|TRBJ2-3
CASTGTTDTQYF
TGTGCCAGCACCGGGACCACAGATACGCAGTATTTT
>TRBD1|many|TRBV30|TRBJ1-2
CAWSVGTGGGYTF
TGTGCCTGGAGTGTAGGGACAGGCGGTGGCTACACCTTC
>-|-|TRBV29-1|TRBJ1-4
CSVARGFNEKLFF
TGCAGCGTTGCCAGGGGATTTAATGAAAAACTGTTTTTT
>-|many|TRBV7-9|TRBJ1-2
CASSLPGRTYGYTF
TGTGCCAGCAGCTTACCGGGGCGGACCTATGGCTACACCTTC
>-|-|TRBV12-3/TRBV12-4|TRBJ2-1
CASSDYYNEQFF
TGTGCCAGCAGTGACTATTACAATGAGCAGTTCTTC
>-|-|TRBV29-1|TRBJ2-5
CSVGNWKETQYF
TGCAGCGTTGGCAACTGGAAAGAGACCCAGTACTTC
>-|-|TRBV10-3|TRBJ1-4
CAISESSNEKLFF
TGTGCCATCAGTGAGTCGTCTAATGAAAAACTGTTTTTT
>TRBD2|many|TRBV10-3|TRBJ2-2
CAISELAGGLAELFF
TGTGCCATCAGTGAACTAGCGGGAGGCCTAGCGGAGCTGTTTTTT
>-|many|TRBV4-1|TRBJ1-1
CASSQPGNRNTEAFF
TGCGCCAGCAGCCAGCCAGGGAATAGGAACACTGAAGCTTTCTTT
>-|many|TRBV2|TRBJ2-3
CASSRKIGDTQYF
TGTGCCAGCAGTCGTAAGATCGGTGATACGCAGTATTTT
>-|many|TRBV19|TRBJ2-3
CASSLGADTDTQYF
TGTGCCAGTAGTCTTGGCGCAGACACAGATACGCAGTATTTT
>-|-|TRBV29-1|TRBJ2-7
CSVAAGFGYEQYF
TGCAGCGTTGCGGCAGGGTTTGGTTACGAGCAGTACTTC
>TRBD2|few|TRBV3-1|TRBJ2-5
CASSFLAGVPGPGETQYF
TGTGCCAGCAGCTTCCTAGCGGGAGTCCCCGGCCCGGGGGAGACCCAGTACTTC
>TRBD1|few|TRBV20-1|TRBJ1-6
CSAWTGPYNSPLHF
TGCAGTGCTTGGACAGGGCCCTATAATTCACCCCTCCACTTT
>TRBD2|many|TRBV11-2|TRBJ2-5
CASSQAGARETQYF
TGTGCCAGCAGCCAAGCGGGGGCGCGGGAGACCCAGTACTTC
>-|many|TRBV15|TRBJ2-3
CATSIIVLDTQYF
TGTGCCACCAGCATAATAGTGCTTGATACGCAGTATTTT
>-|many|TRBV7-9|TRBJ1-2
CASSLLGPPGGYTF
TGTGCCAGCAGCTTATTGGGACCCCCTGGCGGCTACACCTTC
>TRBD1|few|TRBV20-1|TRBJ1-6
CSARGGQGNSPLHF
TGCAGTGCTAGAGGGGGACAGGGGAATTCACCCCTCCACTTT
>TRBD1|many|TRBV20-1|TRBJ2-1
CSASTGTGIRNEQFF
TGCAGTGCTAGTACCGGGACAGGGATTAGGAATGAGCAGTTCTTC
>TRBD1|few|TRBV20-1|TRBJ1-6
CSASVGQGYNSPLHF
TGCAGTGCTAGCGTGGGACAGGGGTATAATTCACCCCTCCACTTT
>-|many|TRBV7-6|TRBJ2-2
CASSLIRAPAGELFF
TGTGCCAGCAGCTTAATTCGGGCGCCGGCCGGGGAGCTGTTTTTT
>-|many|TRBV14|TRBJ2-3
CASSQDWTRYTDTQYF
TGTGCCAGCAGCCAAGATTGGACCAGATACACAGATACGCAGTATTTT
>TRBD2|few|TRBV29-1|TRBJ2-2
CSFSGRNTGELFF
TGCAGCTTTAGCGGGAGAAACACCGGGGAGCTGTTTTTT
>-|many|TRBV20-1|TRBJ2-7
CSARDPTAAAYEQYF
TGCAGTGCTAGAGATCCTACAGCTGCAGCCTACGAGCAGTACTTC
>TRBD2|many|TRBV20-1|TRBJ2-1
CSARDPLAGVGYNEQFF
TGCAGTGCTAGAGACCCACTAGCGGGAGTAGGATACAATGAGCAGTTCTTC